This record covers a single T cell receptor (beta chain). These data are taken from a study of blood T cell repertoires in COVID-19. V was pared by 2 bases and J by 3 bases, with 11 bases between. The CDR3 runs to 15 residues. Per germline, CDR1 MNHEY and CDR2 SVGEGT. Measured with immunoSEQ multiplex PCR; TCRdb has only the in-frame clones, and not every one. The profile shows some 150,000 clones, around 80% of them singletons. This TCR was sampled from a woman between 45 and 60 years old with acute or convalescent COVID-19. Sequences were obtained from peripheral blood. The chain joins TRBV6-2 or TRBV6-3 to TRBJ1-5, with a possible D match to TRBD1 (6 bases). DNA for the CDR3: TGTGCCAGCAGTTACGGACAGATTCCCAATCAGCCCCAGCATTTT. It encodes CASSYGQIPNQPQHF.